This T cell receptor (beta chain) was retrieved from a study of patients and donors after allogeneic stem cell transplantation. This clonotype was observed a handful of times. V lost 2 bases and J 0 bases, leaving 2 bases between the germline ends. This CDR3 contains 12 residues. Looked up from germline, CDR1 is GTSNPN and CDR2 is SVGIG (reference sequence). TCRdb reprocessed the RT-PCR reads with MiXCR, giving one entry per CDR3 protein. The table shows 800,000 to 1,000,000 distinct CDR3 sequences, with about a sixth occurring only once. This TCR came from a human donor who was either an allogeneic HSCT recipient or a stem cell or donor lymphocyte infusion donor (not recorded which). It is not recorded whose cells these are; they may come from a transplant donor. The chain has TRBV30 and TRBJ1-3; unclear D gene. Sequencing was done on a sample of blood, either unsorted or a sorted T cell fraction (not recorded which). Written as DNA, the CDR3 is TGTGCCTGGAGTAACTCTGGAAACACCATATATTTT. This gives the protein CAWSNSGNTIYF.